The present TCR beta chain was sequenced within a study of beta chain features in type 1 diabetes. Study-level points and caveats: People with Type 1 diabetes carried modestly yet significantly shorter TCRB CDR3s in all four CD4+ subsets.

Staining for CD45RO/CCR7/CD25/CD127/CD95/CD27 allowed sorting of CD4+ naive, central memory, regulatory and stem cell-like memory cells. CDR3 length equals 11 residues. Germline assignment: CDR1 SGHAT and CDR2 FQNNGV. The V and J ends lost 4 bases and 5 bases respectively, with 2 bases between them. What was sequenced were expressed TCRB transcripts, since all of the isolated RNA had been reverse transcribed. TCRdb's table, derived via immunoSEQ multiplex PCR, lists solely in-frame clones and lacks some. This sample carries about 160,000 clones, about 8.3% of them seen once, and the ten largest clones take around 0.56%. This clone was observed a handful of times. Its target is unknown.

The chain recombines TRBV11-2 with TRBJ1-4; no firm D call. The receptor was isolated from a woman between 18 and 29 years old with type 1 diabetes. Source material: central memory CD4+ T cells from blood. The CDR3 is CASSSNEKLFF. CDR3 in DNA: TGTGCCAGCAGCTCGAATGAAAAACTGTTTTTT.